Following are 10 T cell receptor beta chains from one sample sequenced in a study of shared clonotypes between healthy human individuals. Naive CD8 isolation took CD45RO-negative cells positively selected for CCR7 and excluded terminally differentiated effector memory CD45RA+ cells. Only in-frame clones appear in the TCRdb table, and some are missing; sequencing was by immunoSEQ multiplex PCR. This sample has about 2 million clones, with roughly 94% found just once. The sample was naive CD8+ T cells sorted from blood. Receptors were obtained from a young man in good health.

CDR3 in amino acids: CASSRRGQGGSPNYGYTF. The CDR3 DNA follows: TGTGCCAGCAGCCGGAGGGGGCAGGGAGGCTCCCCTAACTATGGCTACACCTTC. V is TRBV5-4 and J is TRBJ1-2; 7 bases align to TRBD1. The germline gives CDR1 SGHNT, CDR2 YYREEE (reference sequence). CDR3 length: 18 amino acids. Losses at the gene ends were 4 bases for V and 0 bases for J; bases not matched to a gene: 15.

The rearrangement links TRBV6-1 to TRBJ1-1; unclear D gene. V was clipped by 4 bases and J by 5 bases, with 11 bases between them. Germline CDR1 is MNHNS and CDR2 is SASEGT. The CDR3 has 13 amino acids. DNA for the CDR3: TGTGCCAGCAGTGGGATAGAGCTGACTGAAGCTTTCTTT. It encodes CASSGIELTEAFF.

The rearrangement joins TRBV6-1 to TRBJ1-1; D uncertain. The V end was cut by 8 bases, the J end by 11 bases, with 27 bases between. Looked up from germline, CDR1 is MNHNS and CDR2 is SASEGT. The CDR3 spans 15 residues. CDR3 coding DNA: TGTGCCAGCGCCCTTCCGACCCGACTGGGATGGGTCGCTTTCTTT. It codes for CASALPTRLGWVAFF.

The V gene is TRBV7-2, the J gene TRBJ2-7, with TRBD1 identical over 10 bases. This CDR3 region has 17 residues. Germline CDR1 is SGHTA and CDR2 is FQGNSA. J gave up 0 bases and V 5 bases, and 10 bases lay outside the gene matches. CDR3 residues: CASSRRDRGPLSYEQYF. Here the CDR3 DNA reads TGTGCCAGCAGCCGGAGGGACAGGGGTCCTCTCTCCTACGAGCAGTACTTC.

The chain combines TRBV29-1 with TRBJ2-7; D call uncertain. V was pared by 2 bases and J by 12 bases, with 11 bases between. Germline CDR1 SQVTM, CDR2 ANQGSEA. The CDR3 loop spans 10 amino acids. CDR3 region: CSVELRYPYF. In DNA, the CDR3 is TGCAGCGTTGAATTAAGGTATCCGTACTTC.

This clone was recorded once. V usage is TRBV6-6 and J usage is TRBJ2-2; 11 nucleotides match TRBD2. Per the germline V gene, CDR1 is MNHNY and CDR2 is SVGAGI (reference sequence). The CDR3 contains 15 residues. V shed 7 bases and J 6 bases; nucleotides not matched to a gene: 7. For the CDR3, the DNA is TGTGCCAGCAACCCGGGACTAGCGGTCTCCGGGGAGCTGTTTTTT. It codes for CASNPGLAVSGELFF.

This rearrangement joins TRBV28 to TRBJ1-1; D not resolved. The germline CDR1 and CDR2 sequences are MDHEN and SYDVKM. This CDR3 has 13 amino acids. The V and J ends lost 2 bases and 0 bases respectively, with 4 bases between them. The DNA of the CDR3 is TGTGCCAGCAGTTTAGTCATGAACACTGAAGCTTTCTTT. It codes for CASSLVMNTEAFF.

This chain links TRBV27 with TRBJ2-2; D may match TRBD1 or TRBD2 (6 bases each). The V end lost 3 bases, the J end lost 3 bases, and 14 bases lay between the germline ends. Germline CDR1 is MNHEY and CDR2 is SMNVEV (reference sequence). The CDR3 is made up of 16 amino acids. CDR3 residues: CASSFERGAYTGELFF. Here the CDR3 DNA reads TGTGCCAGCAGTTTTGAAAGGGGGGCTTACACCGGGGAGCTGTTTTTT.

In DNA, the CDR3 is TGCGCCAGCAGCCAAGATGCGGCAGGGAACTATGGCTACACCTTC. Translation gives CASSQDAAGNYGYTF. This rearrangement joins TRBV4-1 to TRBJ1-2, with D perhaps TRBD1 (5 bases). V shed 0 bases and J shed 2 bases, with 10 bases lying between them. The CDR3 length is 15 residues. Germline loops: CDR1 MGHRA, CDR2 YSYEKL.

V is TRBV7-6 and J is TRBJ2-2, with 9 bases identical to TRBD2. With 1 base clipped from V and 4 bases from J, the junction kept 4 bases outside the gene matches. Germline CDR1 SGHVS, CDR2 FNYEAQ. This CDR3 region has 16 residues. CDR3 loop: CASSLGWREGTGELFF. CDR3 sequence (DNA): TGTGCCAGCAGCTTAGGTTGGCGGGAGGGCACCGGGGAGCTGTTTTTT. Variable domain in full (rest from reference TRBV7-6 and TRBJ2-2): GAGVSQSPRYKVTKRGQDVALRCDPISGHVSLYWYRQALGQGPEFLTYFNYEAQQDKSGLPNDRFSAERPEGSISTLTIQRTEQRDSAMYRCASSLGWREGTGELFFGEGSRLTVL.